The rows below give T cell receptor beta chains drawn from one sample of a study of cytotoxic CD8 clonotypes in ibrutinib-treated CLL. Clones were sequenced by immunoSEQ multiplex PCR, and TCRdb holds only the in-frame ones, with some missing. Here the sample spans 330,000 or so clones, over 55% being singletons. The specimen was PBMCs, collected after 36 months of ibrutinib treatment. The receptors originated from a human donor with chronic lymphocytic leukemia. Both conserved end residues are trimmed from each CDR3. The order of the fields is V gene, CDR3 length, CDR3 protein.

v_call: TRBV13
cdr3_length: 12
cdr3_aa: ASSLEAGSTEAF

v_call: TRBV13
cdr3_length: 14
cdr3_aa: ASSLVGGGGTDTQY

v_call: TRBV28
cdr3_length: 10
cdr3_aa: ATGGQNQPQH

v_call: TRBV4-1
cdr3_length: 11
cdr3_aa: ASSQDSQNEQF

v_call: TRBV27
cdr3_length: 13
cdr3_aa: ASSLFPGRAIEQF

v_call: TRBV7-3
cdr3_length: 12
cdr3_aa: ASLKGQSNTEAF

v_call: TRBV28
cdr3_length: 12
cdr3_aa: ASSLVGGHQPQH

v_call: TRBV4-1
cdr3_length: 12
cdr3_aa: ASSPRRGTYEQY

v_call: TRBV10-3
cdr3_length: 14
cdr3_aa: AISESGHSSYNEQF

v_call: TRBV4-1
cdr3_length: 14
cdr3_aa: ASSQGQGRGQETQY

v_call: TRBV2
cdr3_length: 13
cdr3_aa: ASSRTSGSTDTQY

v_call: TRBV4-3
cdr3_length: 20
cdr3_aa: ASSQVSPGTSGSRVILGTQY

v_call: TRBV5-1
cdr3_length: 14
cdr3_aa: ASSLVTGTGSYEQY

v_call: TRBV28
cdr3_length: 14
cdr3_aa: ASSPTPAGRSNTIY

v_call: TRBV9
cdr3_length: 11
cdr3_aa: ASSVEQGTEAF

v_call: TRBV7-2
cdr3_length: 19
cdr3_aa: ASSLAVSDPYFGRYTGELF

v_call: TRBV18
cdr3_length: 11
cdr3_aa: ASSPVGARPQY

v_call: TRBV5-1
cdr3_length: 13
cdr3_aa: ASSETGILNEKLF

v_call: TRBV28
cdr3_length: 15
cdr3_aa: ASSPPTRFSSYNEQF

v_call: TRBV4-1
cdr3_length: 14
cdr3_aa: ASSPSKGGLSYEQY

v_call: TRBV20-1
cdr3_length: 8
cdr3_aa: SALVDEQY

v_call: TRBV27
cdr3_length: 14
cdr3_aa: ASSPRQPLGAYEQY

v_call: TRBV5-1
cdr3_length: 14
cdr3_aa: ASSLGRTSGYYEQY

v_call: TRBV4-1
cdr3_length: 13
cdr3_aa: ASSQDPRGHYEQY

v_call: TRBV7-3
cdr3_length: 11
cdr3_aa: ASSLVRQETQY

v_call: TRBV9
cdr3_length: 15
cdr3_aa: ASSQGLAGTSTDTQY

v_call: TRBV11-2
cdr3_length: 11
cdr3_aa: ASSPGPSYGYT

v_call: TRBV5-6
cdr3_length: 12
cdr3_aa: ASSYRDRGREQY

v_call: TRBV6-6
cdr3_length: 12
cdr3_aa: ASRPGTSVHEQY

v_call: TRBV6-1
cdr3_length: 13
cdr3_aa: ASSAAGVKTGELF

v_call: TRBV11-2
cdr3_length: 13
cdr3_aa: ASSLAHRTGYGYT

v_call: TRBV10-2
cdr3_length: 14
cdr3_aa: ASSELNRGPPYEQY

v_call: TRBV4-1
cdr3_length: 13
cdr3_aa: ASSQESTVGYGYT

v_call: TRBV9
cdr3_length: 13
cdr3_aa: ASSVTSGPTYEQY

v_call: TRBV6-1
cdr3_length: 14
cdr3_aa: ASSETLGGSGVTQY

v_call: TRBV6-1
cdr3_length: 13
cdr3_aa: ASKRGQPSGETQY

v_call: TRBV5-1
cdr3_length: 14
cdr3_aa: ASSLTGMESGNTIY

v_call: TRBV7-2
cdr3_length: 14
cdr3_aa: ASSLVSPPTHNEQF

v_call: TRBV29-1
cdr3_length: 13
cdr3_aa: SVVPTGSLNTEAF

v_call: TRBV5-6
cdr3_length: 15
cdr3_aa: ASSLTIRSVEGYGYT

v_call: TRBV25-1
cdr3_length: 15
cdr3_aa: ASSELGGVKHSETQY

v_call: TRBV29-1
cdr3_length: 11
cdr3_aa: SVITGIQETQY

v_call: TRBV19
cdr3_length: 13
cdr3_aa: ASSSTGGGTYEQY

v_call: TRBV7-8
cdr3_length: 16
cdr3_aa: ASSLPPRETSVYNEQF

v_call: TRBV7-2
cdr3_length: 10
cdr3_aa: ASSKNPYEQY

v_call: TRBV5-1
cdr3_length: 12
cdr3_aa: ASSLGLAANEQF

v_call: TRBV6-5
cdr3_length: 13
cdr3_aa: ASSYSGTSGYEQY

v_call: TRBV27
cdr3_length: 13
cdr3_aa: ASSFSRGRTYEQY

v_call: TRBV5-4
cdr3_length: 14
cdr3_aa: ASSPARQGVNTEAF

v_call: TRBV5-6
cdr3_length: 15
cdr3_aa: ASSLERAGQGNTEAF

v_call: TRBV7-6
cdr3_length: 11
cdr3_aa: ASSFTGAETQY

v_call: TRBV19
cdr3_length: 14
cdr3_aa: ASSIGGQGANYGYT

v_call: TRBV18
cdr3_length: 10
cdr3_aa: ASSPGRDTQY

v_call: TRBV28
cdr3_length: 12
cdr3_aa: ASCTGTSSYEQY

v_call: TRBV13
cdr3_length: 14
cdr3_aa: ASSLGRDHLDYGYT

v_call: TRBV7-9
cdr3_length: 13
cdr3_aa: ASSPYDGQGYEQY

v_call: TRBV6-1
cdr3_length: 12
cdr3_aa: ASSFRAQNSPLH

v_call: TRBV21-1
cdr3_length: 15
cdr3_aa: ASELTLYWTGYNEQF

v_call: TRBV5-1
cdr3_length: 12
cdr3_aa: ASTPGRTGNTIY